Sequencing of this T cell receptor (beta chain) was carried out in a study of T-cell memory formation after mild COVID-19. With 5 bases removed from V and 5 bases from J, the gap between germline ends came to 10 bases. The CDR3 runs to 13 residues. Per the germline V gene, CDR1 is LGHDT and CDR2 is YNNKEL (reference sequence). TCRdb reprocessed the 5' RACE reads via MiXCR and lists one record per CDR3 protein. The repertoire holds around 100,000 distinct CDR3 sequences, 8.5% to 14% seen once, with approximately 39% in the top ten. In this sample, this clonotype turned up a few times. The receptor was isolated from a man aged 18 to 29 who had mild COVID-19 (a few samples of this study predate the infection). Cell type and time point are not known. Sample: PBMCs or a T cell subset sorted from them (not recorded which). This chain links TRBV3-1 with TRBJ2-1; a weak D match, TRBD1 (6 bases). The CDR3 loop reads CASSGGRNNEQFF. The CDR3 DNA sequence: TGTGCCAGCAGCGGGGGCCGGAACAATGAGCAGTTCTTC.